This passage covers 25 T cell receptor beta chains from one sample sequenced in a study of blood T cell repertoires in COVID-19 (dated by TCRdb to 2019 to 2021). Receptors were amplified or captured by the immunoSEQ multiplex PCR assay. The clones in this table, taken by TCRdb from immuneACCESS, are in-frame only. Not every clone is retained; where verified, under half of the shortfall comes from an unresolved V gene, and the cause of the rest is unknown. This sample has some 200,000 clones in its table, and around 89% of those were observed once. About 3.3% of the sample comes from the top ten. Material for sequencing was PBMCs or T cells enriched from blood (not recorded which). These receptors were collected from a woman younger than 35 in a cohort exposed to, infected with or recovered from COVID-19 (not recorded which).

J is TRBJ2-1 and V is TRBV7-2, with 10 bases that match TRBD2. The CDR3 runs 14 residues. CDR1 and CDR2 from the germline V gene are SGHTA and FQGNSA. J was trimmed by 8 bases and V by 3 bases; bases with no gene match: 4. The CDR3 here is CASSLRAGGHEQFF. CDR3 sequence (DNA): TGTGCCAGCAGCTTGCGAGCGGGGGGGCATGAGCAGTTCTTC.

The chain has TRBV18 and TRBJ2-1, with 9 bases that match TRBD1. From germline, CDR1 is KGHSH and CDR2 LQKENI. V was clipped by 1 base and J by 4 bases; unmatched bases: 2. The CDR3 contains 15 residues. The CDR3 DNA is TGTGCCAGCTCACCACGCGGGACAGGGTACAATGAGCAGTTCTTC. Its protein product is CASSPRGTGYNEQFF.

The chain is built from TRBV7-9 and TRBJ1-2, with D possibly being TRBD1 (6 bases). V lost 5 bases, J lost 8 bases, and 21 bases lay in between. This CDR3 contains 15 residues. Germline lookup yields CDR1 SEHNR and CDR2 FQNEAQ (reference sequence). The CDR3, as DNA: TGTGCCAGCAGCCCAGTTGGGGGGGCGCAAAGGGGCTACACCTTC. It encodes CASSPVGGAQRGYTF.

The chain is built from TRBV10-3 and TRBJ2-7; D is perhaps TRBD2 (6 bases). Per germline, CDR1 ENHRY and CDR2 SYGVKD. The CDR3 covers 16 residues. Trimming left V 0 bases short and J 2 bases short, with 14 bases between. As DNA, the CDR3 is TGTGCCATCAGTGAGTCGGGGCGGGGTAGTCCCTACGAGCAGTACTTC. It codes for CAISESGRGSPYEQYF.

The chain employs TRBV7-2 and TRBJ2-2; D perhaps matches TRBD1 (5 bases). Germline-derived CDR1 and CDR2 are SGHTA and FQGNSA. The CDR3 runs to 14 residues. Trimming shortened V by 5 bases and J by 7 bases, and 14 bases separated the two germline ends. CDR3 sequence reads: CASSPRGIGGELFF. CDR3 coding DNA: TGTGCCAGCAGCCCAAGGGGTATTGGCGGGGAGCTGTTTTTT.

This rearrangement joins TRBV2 to TRBJ1-1; perhaps TRBD1 as D (6 bases). CDR1 is SNHLY, CDR2 FYNNEI, per germline. The V end lost 4 bases, the J end lost 6 bases, and 12 bases lay between the germline ends. This CDR3 is built from 13 residues. CDR3 in amino acids: CASSGQAGAEAFF. CDR3 coding DNA: TGTGCCAGCAGTGGACAGGCGGGGGCTGAAGCTTTCTTT. Full variable domain (missing parts from reference TRBV2 and TRBJ1-1): EPEVTQTPSHQVTQMGQEVILRCVPISNHLYFYWYRQILGQKVEFLVSFYNNEISEKSEIFDDQFSVERPDGSNFTLKIRSTKLEDSAMYFCASSGQAGAEAFFGQGTRLTVV.

The rearrangement links TRBV24-1 to TRBJ1-1, with 12 nucleotides matching TRBD1. J was trimmed by 3 bases and V by 1 base; bases with no gene match: 8. This CDR3 is 18 amino acids long. Germline CDR1 KGHDR, CDR2 SFDVKD. The DNA for the CDR3 is TGTGCCACCAGTGATTTCGCCCCGGGACAGGGGGCGGACACTGAAGCTTTCTTT. Translating it yields CATSDFAPGQGADTEAFF.

This clone was seen only a few times. The chain has TRBV5-6 and TRBJ1-2; D possibly corresponds to TRBD1 (5 bases). From germline, CDR1 is SGHDT and CDR2 YYEEEE. This CDR3 comprises 13 residues. The V gene lost 0 bases and the J gene lost 2 bases, with 5 bases spanning the gap. Written as DNA, the CDR3 is TGTGCCAGCAGCTTGGCAGGGAACTATGGCTACACCTTC. It translates to CASSLAGNYGYTF.

The chain uses TRBV6-5 and TRBJ2-7; tentative D call: TRBD1 (6 bases). The germline V and J ends were trimmed by 8 bases and 1 base, with 9 bases remaining between them. This CDR3 has 12 amino acids. Germline CDR1 MNHEY, CDR2 SVGAGI. This CDR3 is CASRTASYEQYF. As DNA, the CDR3 is TGTGCCAGCCGGACAGCTTCCTACGAGCAGTACTTC.

The rearrangement links TRBV19 to TRBJ1-1; TRBD1 matches at 9 bases. The CDR3 runs to 16 residues. V gave up 3 bases and J gave up 3 bases; unmatched junction bases: 8. Germline V CDR1 and CDR2: LNHDA, SQIVND (reference sequence). In DNA form, the CDR3 reads TGTGCCAGTAGTATTCCCTGGACAGGGGAGTACACTGAAGCTTTCTTT. This translates into CASSIPWTGEYTEAFF.

Turning to this clone: An end of the junction does not agree with germline; a read error may underlie this. CDR3 in DNA: TGTGCTAGCAGCTTAGACGCGAGCTCCTACAATGAGCAGTTCTTC. Translating gives CASSLDASSYNEQFF. This sequence joins TRBV7-7 and TRBJ2-1, with D hard to call. The CDR3 contains 15 residues. Germline CDR1 and CDR2: SSHAT and FNYEAQ (reference sequence). The full variable domain, with the rest looked up from reference TRBV7-7 and TRBJ2-1, is GAGVSQSPRYKVTKRGQDVTLRCDPISSHATLYWYQQALGQGPEFLTYFNYEAQPDKSGLPSDRFSAERPEGSISTLTIQRTEQRDSAMYRCASSLDASSYNEQFFGPGTRLTVL.

The chain recombines TRBV18 with TRBJ1-6; TRBD1 agrees at 7 bases. Germline V lookup: CDR1 KGHSH, CDR2 LQKENI. Trimming cost V 3 bases and J 7 bases; bases outside gene matches: 15. The CDR3 extends over 18 amino acids. The CDR3 sequence is CASSPWDSGVIGNSPLHF. The CDR3 nucleotides are TGTGCCAGCTCACCCTGGGACAGCGGAGTTATTGGGAATTCACCCCTCCACTTT.

V is TRBV10-3 and J is TRBJ2-6; no clear D gene. The V end lost 6 bases, the J end lost 0 bases, and 6 bases lay between the germline ends. This CDR3 contains 14 residues. The germline V gene encodes CDR1 ENHRY and CDR2 SYGVKD. Here the CDR3 DNA reads TGTGCCATCAGCCCCAACTCTGGGGCCAACGTCCTGACTTTC. Translating it yields CAISPNSGANVLTF.

The gene calls are TRBV6-6 and TRBJ2-1, with D possibly matching TRBD2 (6 bases). Trimming left V 4 bases short and J 7 bases short, with 20 bases between. The CDR3 totals 16 residues. From germline, CDR1 is MNHNY and CDR2 SVGAGI (reference sequence). DNA of the CDR3: TGTGCCAGCAGTTCCTTGGGACTGACGCTGGAAAATGAGCAGTTCTTC. Its translation is CASSSLGLTLENEQFF.

The gene calls are TRBV19 and TRBJ1-2; 8 bases align to TRBD1. CDR1 is LNHDA and CDR2 is SQIVND in the germline V gene (reference sequence). J was trimmed by 1 base and V by 4 bases; bases with no gene match: 8. The CDR3 is 16 residues long. The CDR3 region is CASSKGQVDLNYGYTF. The DNA for the CDR3 is TGTGCCAGTAGTAAGGGACAGGTCGACCTTAACTATGGCTACACCTTC.

The rearrangement links TRBV14 to TRBJ2-7; TRBD2 might be the D (6 bases). The CDR3 is 12 residues long. V was cut by 8 bases and J by 1 base, with 9 bases left in between. The germline CDR1 and CDR2 sequences are SGHDN and FVKESK. Written as DNA, the CDR3 is TGTGCCAGCGGGGAGGTATCCTACGAGCAGTACTTC. Translation gives CASGEVSYEQYF.

The V call is TRBV11-1, the J call TRBJ2-1, with TRBD1 matching over 8 bases. V dropped 3 bases and J dropped 6; count of bases not matched to a gene: 7. Germline-derived CDR1 and CDR2 are SGHAT and FQDESV (reference sequence). The CDR3 covers 15 residues. The CDR3 sequence: CASSFSRTGPNEQFF. The CDR3 DNA is TGTGCCAGCAGCTTCTCACGGACAGGGCCCAATGAGCAGTTCTTC.

This chain uses TRBV19 with TRBJ1-3; D gene unclear. This CDR3 has 13 residues. Between the trimmed V and J ends, which lost 8 bases and 0 bases, there was a span of 8 bases. Germline-derived CDR1 and CDR2 are LNHDA and SQIVND (reference sequence). As DNA, the CDR3 is TGTGCCAGTCACCTACCCTCTGGAAACACCATATATTTT. This encodes CASHLPSGNTIYF.

This clone was recorded once. The chain recombines TRBV11-3 with TRBJ2-1; tentative D call: TRBD2 (5 bases). CDR1 and CDR2 from the germline V gene are SGHNT and YENEEA. The length of the CDR3 is 16 residues. V was cut by 0 bases and J by 13 bases, with 22 bases left in between. CDR3 loop: CASSLDGSTSAEPQFF. DNA of the CDR3: TGTGCCAGCAGCTTAGATGGCTCAACTAGTGCAGAGCCCCAGTTCTTC.

The chain links TRBV5-4 to TRBJ1-2; 9 nucleotides match TRBD1. The CDR3 totals 15 residues. V lost 4 bases to trimming and J lost 8 bases; unmatched junction nucleotides: 12. Germline-derived CDR1 and CDR2 are SGHNT and YYREEE (reference sequence). The CDR3 reads CASSPTPGQGGGYTF. CDR3 coding DNA: TGTGCCAGCAGCCCGACCCCGGGACAGGGTGGCGGCTACACCTTC.

J is TRBJ1-2 and V is TRBV7-9; D is perhaps TRBD1 (5 bases). The germline CDR1 and CDR2 sequences are SEHNR and FQNEAQ (reference sequence). Trimming left V 2 bases short and J 4 bases short, with 14 bases between. The CDR3 spans 15 residues. The CDR3 DNA follows: TGTGCCAGCAGCTTATATCCGGGGGAAAGCTATGGCTACACCTTC. Amino acids: CASSLYPGESYGYTF.

J is TRBJ1-1 and V is TRBV5-1, with D uncertain. This CDR3 is 14 amino acids long. Germline loops: CDR1 SGHRS, CDR2 YFSETQ. Between the trimmed V and J ends, which lost 0 bases and 0 bases, there was a span of 6 bases. The CDR3 DNA sequence: TGCGCCAGCAGCTTGGGGGAGATGAACACTGAAGCTTTCTTT. It yields the protein CASSLGEMNTEAFF. The variable domain in full, completed from reference TRBV5-1 and TRBJ1-1, reads KAGVTQTPRYLIKTRGQQVTLSCSPISGHRSVSWYQQTPGQGLQFLFEYFSETQRNKGNFPGRFSGRQFSNSRSEMNVSTLELGDSALYLCASSLGEMNTEAFFGQGTRLTVV.

The chain carries TRBV7-9 and TRBJ2-3; 8 bases are a match to TRBD1. Germline loops: CDR1 SEHNR, CDR2 FQNEAQ (reference sequence). The CDR3 spans 15 residues. V shed 2 bases, J shed 6 bases, and the junction held 7 bases outside the gene matches. The CDR3 here is CASSLSQGAGDTQYF. The DNA of the CDR3 is TGTGCCAGCAGCTTATCTCAGGGGGCAGGGGATACGCAGTATTTT.

This chain joins TRBV13 and TRBJ1-2; D is perhaps TRBD1 (5 bases). The CDR3 has 13 amino acids. CDR1 and CDR2 from the germline V gene are PRHDT and FYEKMQ (reference sequence). The V end lost 10 bases, the J end lost 1 base, and 13 bases lay between the germline ends. CDR3 DNA sequence: TGTGCCACCAAGGTCGGGGGTAACTATGGCTACACCTTC. It is translated as CATKVGGNYGYTF.

The J gene is TRBJ1-1, the V gene TRBV11-2; D might be TRBD1 (5 bases). Germline CDR1 SGHAT, CDR2 FQNNGV. The germline V and J ends were trimmed by 5 bases and 0 bases, with 13 bases remaining between them. CDR3 size: 15 residues. In DNA, the CDR3 is TGTGCCAGCAGCCCCTTGACAGCCATGAACACTGAAGCTTTCTTT. Protein: CASSPLTAMNTEAFF.